This entry describes one T cell receptor beta chain. The table came from immunoSEQ multiplex PCR; TCRdb's copy has only in-frame clones and leaves some out. The sample carries roughly 280,000 clones, around 91% recorded once. This sample is drawn from a study of blood T cell repertoires in COVID-19. Germline V gene data show CDR1 as LNHNV and CDR2 as YYDKDF (reference sequence). The CDR3 has 18 residues. The V gene lost 3 bases and the J gene lost 0 bases, with 19 bases spanning the gap. Sequencing was carried out using PBMCs or T cells enriched from blood (not recorded which). The sequence was collected from a woman aged 18-30 years who had recovered from COVID-19. The V gene is TRBV15, the J gene TRBJ2-3; D might be TRBD2 (6 bases). CDR3: CATSRAVQRVRSTDTQYF. The CDR3 DNA reads as TGTGCCACCAGCAGGGCGGTTCAGCGGGTTAGAAGCACAGATACGCAGTATTTT.